This T cell receptor (beta chain) was observed in a study of blood T cell repertoires in COVID-19. Participant-given clinical history determined each cohort assignment. Recovered Cohort 3 donors showed two negative PCRs, clearance, or symptom resolution. The length of the CDR3 is 13 residues. CDR1 and CDR2 (germline): GTSNPN, SVGIG (reference sequence). V dropped 5 bases and J dropped 0 bases, with 8 bases sitting between them. As handled by the study authors: Using reference gene primer amplification, nucleated cell counts were estimated. Assay used: immunoSEQ multiplex PCR; TCRdb lists only in-frame clones, some missing. Clone size and the V and J calls come from that table; the DNA yielded D and trimming. The sample holds 400,000 to 500,000 clones, around 87% seen once.

V usage is TRBV30 and J usage is TRBJ1-5; unclear D gene. Source material: PBMCs or T cells enriched from blood (not recorded which). This receptor was taken from a woman aged 35 to 49 who had recovered from COVID-19. The CDR3: CAWGTNSNQPQHF. DNA for the CDR3: TGTGCCTGGGGAACTAATAGCAATCAGCCCCAGCATTTT.